The entry below gives a single T cell receptor beta chain sequence along with its context. This clone came up a few times. Its target antigen remains unknown. Within one base of it there is no much larger clone, and no base qualities were kept. The cohort consisted of 650 to 700 healthy bone marrow donors. At the time of sampling, every cohort member was nominally healthy, though immune exposures that went unrecorded were likely present. CMV serostatus was recorded as positive for just under 300 and negative for about 55% of the roughly 700 cohort members, whereas no CMV serostatus was recorded for the donor in question. A peripheral blood sample was collected from each donor, and TCR beta sequencing was performed on peripheral blood mononuclear cells. Genomic DNA extraction from the blood cell samples was performed with the Qiagen DNeasy Blood Extraction Kit. Libraries came from the immunoSEQ multiplex PCR assay. For the multiplex PCR, a mixture combining 60 forward primers for TCR Vbeta segments and 13 reverse primers for TCR Jbeta segments was used. The CDR3 region of rearranged TCR beta genes was amplified from genomic DNA by a multiplex PCR assay. The Illumina HiSeq System was used to sequence the amplified TCR beta libraries as 87-base-pair reads. For the original study's pipeline: A later analysis tallied around 80 million unique TCR beta chains across the 700 or so repertoires, and around 12 million of those chains were shared by two or more donors. Raw reads were error-corrected and collapsed into unique sequences with a nearest-neighbor algorithm that merged closely related sequences to remove PCR and sequencing errors. Alignment of CDR3 sequences to IMGT reference sequences was used to assign V, D and J gene segments. Each retained sequence needed at least a six-nucleotide match to both a V gene segment and a J gene segment. A rearrangement counted as productive if the CDR3 had no stop codons and remained in frame with V and J, and every other rearrangement counted as non-productive. CDR3 was defined according to IMGT convention as the region running from the second conserved V-encoded cysteine to the conserved J-encoded phenylalanine. In an earlier analysis of roughly 580 of the donors, sequences lacking an unambiguous match to a single V gene segment were excluded. An earlier analysis of several hundred of the donors called V segments functional above 56.7% productive rearrangements and segregating when the between-donor standard deviation exceeded 5%. A statistical classification framework was built to diagnose cytomegalovirus status from the catalog of TCR beta chain sequences. V and J gene assignment, in a later analysis, came from comparing TCR nucleotide sequences with IMGT/GENE-DB human TR gene sequences. In a later analysis, CDR3 sequences and most-parsimonious VDJ recombination scenarios were assigned using the TCRdist pipeline. In a later analysis, each TCR beta chain was defined by its CDR3 amino acid sequence together with its V-gene family, and reads lacking a unique V-gene family were excluded. In a later analysis, nearly 600 highly shared, low-generation-probability nucleotide sequences were removed to address suspected cross-contamination and a sequencing artifact. For each public chain, a later analysis derived a clonal expansion index from normalized ranks of inferred template counts within each repertoire. Generation probabilities in a later analysis came from a VDJ recombination model fitted to out-of-frame rearrangements, and those results were checked against IGoR. In a later analysis, hypergeometric tests were used to score TCR-TCR, TCR-HLA and TCR-CMV co-occurrence, with a repertoire-size bias correction applied to TCR pairs. In a later analysis, false discovery rates were estimated by permuting HLA or CMV assignments 20 times. In a later analysis, co-occurring TCRs were grouped using DBSCAN, and TCRdist sequence similarity was added for clustering within HLA-allele-positive subsets. Repertoires with fewer than 30,000 or more than 120,000 public chains, plus five repertoires with anomalous nucleotide sharing, were excluded from co-occurrence clustering. Entries here come from immuneACCESS through TCRdb and include only in-frame sequences with V and J called. Some clones fail to appear in such tables; in the studies checked, an unresolved V gene covers under half of the shortfall, and the cause of the remainder is unknown. V and J calls and clone size are copied from that table; D and trimming were computed from the DNA. The sample table records around 94,000 clones; around 84% of these occur just once. In total, the top ten clones hold 9% to 12% of the sample.

V is cut by 2 bases and J by 6 bases, and the space between the germline ends is 9 bases. The CDR3 runs 13 amino acids, cysteine and phenylalanine included. CDR3 DNA only is kept here, 39 bases in frame from base 1. Reading the germline V gene gives CDR1 SGHDT and CDR2 YYEEEE. The entry originates in a study of cytomegalovirus exposure and HLA in healthy donors (dated by TCRdb to about 2017). The study in broad terms: In an earlier analysis of 450 to 750 of the donors, under 300 Gb of sequence data and 100 million or so unique TCR beta sequences from 180 million or so T cells were reported. Roughly 300 gigabases of sequencing data and tens of millions of unique TCR sequences were included in an early release covering several hundred HLA-typed donors. Of the 398 genotyped donors, 65% to 90% fell in the genetic ancestry cluster associated with self-reported Caucasian donors. The study aimed to test whether signatures of past pathogen exposure could be identified by cataloging public T cell receptors. The study used immunosequencing to profile the T cell repertoires of some 600 subjects and linked those repertoires to cytomegalovirus serostatus. Along with the roughly 610-subject first cohort, a separate validation cohort of over a hundred different subjects was used. To predict cytomegalovirus infection status, the study brought together high-throughput TCR immunosequencing, statistical association of individual TCRs with disease status, and machine learning. In a later analysis, previously published TCR beta repertoires from 670 or so donors were re-analyzed and high-resolution HLA genotyping was added so that TCR occurrence patterns could be studied. In the later analysis, no new phenotypic data were used to find candidate immune exposures; instead, reliance was placed on TCR beta sequences and their occurrence across donors. An earlier analysis of approximately 580 of the donors used high-throughput TCR beta sequencing to judge whether each TCR beta V gene segment behaved as functional or pseudogenic. Donor age, sex, ethnicity and CMV serostatus were compiled together with the repertoire data. In a later genetic analysis, genome-wide SNP genotypes for 398 of the 666 donors were used, and that subset was treated as a discovery cohort. Every discovery cohort repertoire had been produced on one sequencing platform. Both class I and class II loci were covered by HLA typing, at four-digit resolution. The number of donors typed differed by locus, with about 629-630 for A, B, C, DRB1 and DQB1, around 520 for DQA1, under 610 for DPA1, and 472 for DPB1. Several DR-DQ haplotypes were treated as single units for association and clustering because of strong linkage in the cohort. Among 300 to 500 genotyped donors of the cohort, an average of approximately 220,000 unique TCR beta nucleotide sequences was sequenced per donor, of which about 19% were non-productive.

The paper as a whole reports these results and caveats: A further reported finding was that TCR beta sequences accurately predicted the HLA-A and HLA-B alleles for most subjects in the first cohort. Most CMV-associated TCR beta chains appeared to be HLA-restricted in a later analysis, and the HLA associations seemed to be driven largely by CMV exposure. In a later analysis, TCR association rates were found to vary across HLA loci, with the most associated TCRs seen for DRB1 alleles and the fewest for HLA-C alleles. V-gene and J-gene trimming of TCR beta chains was associated with a missense DCLRE1C variant in a later genetic analysis, and the association was replicated in an independent cohort. Because the 87-base-pair reads could not distinguish some IMGT-functional V segments, including TRBV6-2 and TRBV6-3, those segments were excluded. While some public TCRs were present in many individuals, most TCR sequences turned up only very rarely across donors. For the cohort, immune exposure information was limited to CMV serostatus. A total of 150 to 200 TCR beta chains were listed by the study as associated with cytomegalovirus. Linkage disequilibrium might explain the correlated functional status among segregating V segments, but an unknown experimental factor could not be ruled out. A later analysis associated approximately 17,000 TCR beta sequences with specific HLA alleles at a false discovery rate of 0.05. According to the authors, the approach could potentially be generalized to other disease states and immunological phenotypes. In a later analysis, HLA-associated TCR beta chains showed more clonal expansion and lower generation probabilities than non-associated chains that were equally common. Because HLA typing was missing for some donors at each locus, association tests included only the typed subset. Presence/absence analyses assumed roughly uniform sequencing depth across donors, an assumption that may not hold. The sequencing pipeline was judged likely to have produced a cluster of highly shared sequence variants as a technical artifact. Cytomegalovirus status was reported to be diagnosed by the classifier with high specificity and sensitivity in both the original and validation cohorts. Only TCR beta chains were sequenced in this cohort, and the absence of alpha or paired-chain data limited detectable features. Because counts were too low, fewer than 20 rarely observed V segments, including chromosome 9 orphons, were excluded from the earlier analysis of roughly 580 of the donors. A later genetic analysis reported fewer N-insertions in productive TCRs among donors in an Asian-associated ancestry cluster than the approximately 700-donor mean. Broadly in line with IMGT annotations, most TCR beta V segments showed up in productive rearrangements about 90% or about 30% of the time in an earlier analysis of 587 of the donors. Strong co-occurrence of HLA alleles, especially DR and DQ, made assigning TCR associations to individual alleles difficult. A later analysis reported that several top co-occurrence clusters appeared linked to parvovirus B19, influenza, CMV and Epstein-Barr virus. In vitro tests confirmed that a few of the cytomegalovirus-associated TCR beta chains recognize cytomegalovirus antigens.

The receptor comes from a human donor in good health. The rearranged segments are TRBV5-6 and TRBJ2-4, and TRBD1 may be the D gene, going by 5 matching bases. Sequenced material: PBMCs. In nucleotide form, the sequence is TGTGCCAGCAGCTTACCTAGGGGAAACATTCAGTACTTC. Its translation reads: CASSLPRGNIQYF.